The present T cell receptor beta chain was sequenced within a study of regulatory T cells in long-lasting Graves disease listed by TCRdb under 2021. About the full investigation: Antithyroid drugs had been taken for less than 3 months by newly diagnosed Graves' disease patients. Patients with persistent Graves' disease were compared with patients with newly diagnosed Graves' disease using TCR sequencing and RNA sequencing of peripheral blood. The study took place in China and was registered as a clinical trial. A total of roughly 33 samples were covered by TCR sequencing, comprising 13 persistent and around 20 newly diagnosed Graves' disease patients. The study at large found these results: The authors noted that the small sample size was a limitation that may lower accuracy. Preferential use of TRBV28, TRBJ1-2 and TRBJ2-5 was observed in persistent disease, whereas TRBV20-1 and TRBJ2-1 were favored in newly diagnosed disease. Only the TCR beta chain was sequenced and analyzed. Only peripheral blood was studied, because thyroid tissue, the primary lesion, was inaccessible. Compared with newly diagnosed patients, patients with persistent Graves' disease had lower TCR Shannon entropy and fewer highly expanded clones, which suggests clonal expansion. Persistent patients shared more public clonotypes among themselves (around 3,000) than newly diagnosed patients did (roughly 910).

Libraries were built with multiplex PCR. Sequencing took place on an Illumina HiSeq 4000. iRepertoire HTBI primers and Arm-PCR amplification of CDR3 regions were used to construct TCR beta libraries. Before sequencing, the PCR products underwent gel purification. Concerning the study's data processing: Gene usage analysis of CDR3 amino acid clonotypes relied on the 55 to 80 TRBV and 12 to 15 TRBJ segments identified across samples. COPE and FqMerger were used to merge the filtered high-quality paired reads into contigs. Contigs were aligned with BLAST to IMGT TRBV, TRBD and TRBJ reference genes, and CDR3 was defined per IMGT. Clonotypes above 0.1% frequency were classified as highly expanded clones. Shannon entropy was used to measure repertoire diversity, and the Gini coefficient was used to measure V-J evenness. A clonotype found in more than one individual was treated as public. TCRdb's own reprocessing of the public reads used fastp at Q25 and MiXCR and kept productive beta chains. Records with the same CDR3 protein are collapsed into one entry carrying the most frequent genes and DNA. These V and J calls rely on TCRdb rather than the paper's analysis. The sample data list 350,000 to 550,000 distinct CDR3 sequences, and 12% to 15% of these were observed just once. The top ten hold 17% of the sample.

From the cysteine up to the phenylalanine, the CDR3 has a length of 14 residues. The kept DNA is CDR3 alone, 42 bases in frame from the first base. V and J are trimmed by 8 bases and 2 bases, and the gene matches miss 8 bases of the junction. CDR1 SEHNR and CDR2 FQNEAQ were looked up in the germline V gene (reference sequence). This clonotype was detected many times. Its antigen is unknown. No much larger clone exists at a distance of one base, and base qualities are not known. The time point tag for this specimen amounts to: newly diagnosed GD, antithyroid drugs for less than 3 months. For both TCR sequencing and RNA sequencing, RNA was extracted from PBMCs using TRIzol. The diagnosis of Graves' disease was made according to American Thyroid Association guidelines. Patients for the study were recruited at an endocrinology department in Xi'an, China. Each patient gave approximately 10 milliliters of peripheral blood, collected in an EDTA anticoagulant tube. PBMCs were isolated by Ficoll Paque Plus density gradient separation without further T cell sorting. An Agilent 2100 Bioanalyzer and agarose gel were used to check RNA quality, and a NanoDrop 2000 was used to measure RNA concentration.

The sample was also linked to a second study, of T cells in Graves' hyperthyroidism and ophthalmopathy. The second investigation adds: Graves' hyperthyroidism was defined as stable when no progression to ophthalmopathy occurred over 18 months of follow-up. Hyperthyroidism patients were newly diagnosed, with disease duration under 2 months, and aged 18 to 65 years. Patients with uncontrolled infections, other autoimmune diseases, pregnancy or lactation were excluded. Diagnoses relied on clinical symptoms, serum thyroxine and TRAb, thyroid ultrasound and orbital computed tomography. The TCR CDR3 was subjected to a first round of RT-PCR using the HTBI primer set and the Qiagen OneStep RT-PCR kit. Most expanded thyroid clonotypes (frequency above 0.001) were also detected in blood, suggesting blood repertoires may reflect thyroid immune responses. Ophthalmopathy was separated from stable hyperthyroidism by a 13 V-J signature model, with approximately 90% sensitivity and about 81% specificity obtained in cross-validation and 80%/75% obtained in testing. In validation, the model predicted progression to ophthalmopathy a median of 6.5 months before onset, with roughly 70% sensitivity and around 76% specificity. TCR V-J signatures able to tell the groups apart were searched for in a discovery cohort of 95 or so patients, of whom roughly 42 had Graves' ophthalmopathy and 57 had stable Graves' hyperthyroidism. An independent validation cohort of fewer than 20 hyperthyroidism patients and about 15 patients who later progressed to ophthalmopathy tested prospective prediction of ophthalmopathy. The 80 to 100 discovery patients were randomly divided into training and test sets at a 7:3 ratio. In addition, the study compared T-cell repertoires in thyroid tissue and in blood from over 5 Graves' hyperthyroidism patients. Following sampling, methimazole starting at 30 mg daily was given to hyperthyroidism patients, and high-dose intravenous methylprednisolone was given to ophthalmopathy patients. The libraries were constructed in a second round of multiplex PCR and then size-selected and purified. Libraries were sequenced paired-end with 100 bp reads on an Illumina HiSeq2000. SOAPnuke was used to process the raw data, removing reads that contained adapters or uncalled bases, had a mean Phred below 15, or lacked an exact match to the constant primer or identifier. COPE v1.2.5 was used to merge high-quality paired reads, and clonotypes were defined as unique nucleotide sequences. MiTCR v1.1 was used to align clonotypes to the IMGT TRBV, TRBD and TRBJ reference segments. The analysis was restricted to V-J combinations with a frequency above 0.0001, which together covered 98% to 99.2% of the repertoires. The TCS score was defined as the ratio of F50 (clonal expansion) to E x V (chaos), calculated using BLOSUM62-based TCRdist between CDR3 peptides within each V-J. Welch's t-statistics and random forest reduced fewer than 600 V-J features to 13, which were used in a naive Bayes classifier (R e1071). Sample size was not statistically predetermined, and blinding of investigators to group allocation was not performed. The paper reports TCR Vbeta CDR3 sequencing of over 130 peripheral blood samples: 40 to 45 ophthalmopathy, under 85 hyperthyroidism and 17 progressor patients.

The rearranged segments are TRBV7-9 and TRBJ2-7, with TRBD1 matching 8 junction bases. The starting material was peripheral blood mononuclear cells (PBMCs), obtained at new diagnosis, from a patient treated with antithyroid drugs. The receptor was derived from a woman in her forties or fifties with Graves disease. Donor details come from another sample of the same person, matched by shared clones. The CDR3 loop reads CASSGGEHTYEQYF. The sequenced DNA: TGTGCCAGCTCAGGGGGCGAACATACCTACGAGCAGTACTTC.